This T cell receptor beta chain emerged from a study of shared clonotypes between healthy human individuals. Background on the study: Sampling drew on donors who were two women and a few men aged 18 to 49. The plates for each donor numbered three CD4 naive, three CD4 memory, two CD8 naive and one CD8 memory.

Adults of Caucasian background living in Nashville, Tennessee made up all donors. On this clone: Its cognate antigen is unknown. Other DNA sequences in the same sample also yield this CDR3.

Libraries were prepared by immunoSEQ multiplex PCR; TCRdb keeps only in-frame clonotypes and omits some of them. Among approximately 2.5 million clones, 80% to 95% were seen once, and the ten largest hold around 0.4%. Study findings and constraints: Larger richness was generally estimated for naive than memory subsets.

The CDR3 is made up of 14 amino acids. CDR1 is SGHRS and CDR2 is YFSETQ in the germline V gene. After removal of 3 bases from V and 6 bases from J, the junction contained 0 bases not matched to a gene. This rearrangement joins TRBV5-1 to TRBJ1-6, with 10 bases lining up with TRBD1. The sample was naive CD4+ T cells from PBMCs. Subset indicated: CD45RA+ positively selected. The clonotype comes from a man younger than 30 in good health. Some clones in this sample may be carry-over from other donors' samples. The CDR3 coding sequence is TGCGCCAGCAGCTGGACAGGGGGTAATTCACCCCTCCACTTT. It is translated as CASSWTGGNSPLHF.